These 27 T cell receptor beta chains were all obtained from the same sample, sequenced in a study of blood T cell repertoires in COVID-19. Data came from immunoSEQ multiplex PCR; TCRdb stores just in-frame clones and leaves some out. The sample lists 40,000 to 55,000 clones; approximately 88% were seen once. Sequenced material: peripheral blood. The origin of the receptors is a human donor in a cohort sampled during active COVID-19.

The chain employs TRBV21-1 and TRBJ1-5; the table names TRBD1, a call not compared with the DNA. TRBV21-1 is noted as a pseudogene. The CDR3 totals 17 residues. In nucleotides, the CDR3 is TGTGCCAGCAGCATCCGTACAGGGGGCGCTACGGATCAGCCCCAGCATTTT. Translated: CASSIRTGGATDQPQHF.

V is TRBV7-8 and J is TRBJ2-1, with 9 positions matching TRBD1. The length of the CDR3 is 16 residues. Germline V lookup: CDR1 SGHVS, CDR2 FQNEAQ. J lost 9 bases, V lost 5 bases, and 14 bases had no gene match. CDR3 DNA: TGTGCCAGCAGCCTCGGCCGGGGACAGGGTAAAGGTGAGCAGTTCTTC. It codes for CASSLGRGQGKGEQFF.

The genes are TRBV7-9 and TRBJ2-5; D gene uncertain. The CDR3 is 13 residues long. V gave up 4 bases and J gave up 5 bases, with 11 bases separating them. From germline, CDR1 is SEHNR and CDR2 FQNEAQ (reference sequence). In DNA, the CDR3 is TGTGCCAGCAGCTCCCCAGTCTCCGAGACCCAGTACTTC. Amino acids: CASSSPVSETQYF.

This sequence joins TRBV6-1 and TRBJ1-2, with D maybe TRBD1 (5 bases). The CDR3 has 10 amino acids. Germline V gives CDR1 MNHNS, CDR2 SASEGT. Trimming removed 3 bases at V and 12 bases at J, with 8 bases between. In DNA, the CDR3 is TGTGCCAGCAGTGATGGGGGGGACACCTTC. Translated, it gives CASSDGGDTF.

The chain employs TRBV3-1 (or the pseudogene TRBV3-2) and TRBJ1-5; 7 bases fit TRBD1. From germline, CDR1 is LGHDT and CDR2 YNNKEL (reference sequence). This CDR3 is 14 amino acids long. The V and J ends lost 4 bases and 4 bases, in that order; junction bases with no gene match: 4. The CDR3 loop is CASSLRGSNQPQHF. In DNA form, the CDR3 reads TGTGCCAGCAGCCTCAGGGGGTCAAATCAGCCCCAGCATTTT.

The chain carries TRBV2 and TRBJ1-5, with D perhaps TRBD1 (6 bases). Germline assignment: CDR1 SNHLY and CDR2 FYNNEI. Trimming pared 6 bases from V and 4 bases from J, leaving 22 bases between. CDR3 length: 17 amino acids. The CDR3 region is CASSEQGQGLRNQPQHF. DNA for the CDR3: TGTGCCAGCAGCGAGCAGGGACAAGGGTTGAGAAATCAGCCCCAGCATTTT.

The CDR3 protein is CASAPSHTDTQYF. The CDR3, as DNA: TGTGCTAGTGCTCCTAGCCACACAGATACGCAGTATTTT. The rearrangement uses TRBV12-5 and TRBJ2-3; tentative D call: TRBD2 (5 bases). The length of the CDR3 is 13 residues. Germline lookup yields CDR1 LGHNT and CDR2 FRNRAP. Trimming stripped 7 bases from V and 2 bases from J, with 10 bases between.

The V and J genes are TRBV4-3 and TRBJ1-2; D gene uncertain. The CDR3 runs 15 residues. CDR1 is LGHNA and CDR2 is YSLEER in the germline V gene. Between the trimmed V and J ends, which lost 3 bases and 8 bases, there was a span of 19 bases. The CDR3: CASSHVPGPKPGYTF. DNA of the CDR3: TGCGCCAGCAGCCACGTCCCTGGGCCTAAACCGGGCTACACCTTC.

The chain carries TRBV24-1 and TRBJ2-7; the match to TRBD2 covers 11 bases. The ends lost 2 bases at V and 0 bases at J; junction bases unmatched: 5. Germline CDR1 and CDR2: KGHDR and SFDVKD. CDR3 size: 17 residues. The chain's CDR3 is CATSDSTSGSGSYEQYF. The DNA of the CDR3 is TGTGCCACCAGTGATTCAACTAGCGGGAGTGGCTCCTACGAGCAGTACTTC.

The chain joins TRBV7-9 to TRBJ1-1; D possibly corresponds to TRBD1 (5 bases). CDR1 is SEHNR and CDR2 is FQNEAQ in the germline V gene (reference sequence). CDR3 length equals 12 residues. The V end was cut by 3 bases, the J end by 4 bases, with 6 bases between. The CDR3 region is CASSFRVTEAFF. The CDR3 bases are TGTGCCAGCAGCTTCAGGGTCACTGAAGCTTTCTTT.

The V call is TRBV4-1, the J call TRBJ2-1; 13 positions agree with TRBD2. Germline trimming cut 4 bases from V and 5 bases from J; bases unmatched to any gene: 8. The CDR3 extends over 17 amino acids. CDR1 and CDR2 from the germline V gene are MGHRA and YSYEKL. This chain's CDR3 is CASSLARGTSGNNEQFF. Written as DNA, the CDR3 is TGCGCCAGCAGCCTTGCCCGCGGGACTAGCGGGAACAATGAGCAGTTCTTC.

The chain employs TRBV4-3 and TRBJ1-6, with D perhaps matching TRBD1 (5 bases). Trimming took off 4 bases at V and 9 bases at J, with 19 bases between the two ends. This CDR3 comprises 16 residues. CDR1 and CDR2 (germline): LGHNA, YSLEER. The CDR3 loop is CASSLLPGVLGSPLHF. For the CDR3, the DNA is TGCGCCAGCAGCCTGCTACCGGGGGTCTTGGGTTCACCCCTCCACTTT.

The rearrangement uses TRBV19 and TRBJ2-3; 10 nucleotides line up with TRBD1. This CDR3 is built from 16 residues. Germline lookup yields CDR1 LNHDA and CDR2 SQIVND (reference sequence). With V trimmed by 3 bases and J by 4 bases, 7 bases remained unmatched. The CDR3 loop is CASSISGTGDADTQYF. CDR3 nucleotide sequence: TGTGCCAGTAGTATCTCCGGGACAGGGGATGCAGATACGCAGTATTTT.

The chain is built from TRBV30 and TRBJ2-2; D is ambiguous. Germline CDR1 is GTSNPN and CDR2 is SVGIG (reference sequence). With 0 bases removed from V and 0 bases from J, the gap between germline ends came to 17 bases. This CDR3 spans 18 amino acids. The CDR3 nucleotides read TGTGCCTGGAGTGTAACCCCGAGGTTTGCGGCGAACACCGGGGAGCTGTTTTTT. It translates to CAWSVTPRFAANTGELFF.

The chain has TRBV7-2 and TRBJ1-3; possibly TRBD1 for D (5 bases). Germline lookup yields CDR1 SGHTA and CDR2 FQGNSA. V was trimmed by 1 base and J by 3 bases, leaving 13 bases between them. This CDR3 is built from 16 residues. CDR3 sequence: CASSLVQGSIGNTIYF. Here the CDR3 DNA reads TGTGCCAGCAGCTTAGTGCAGGGAAGCATTGGAAACACCATATATTTT.

This chain joins TRBV6-2 or TRBV6-3 and TRBJ1-5; 9 nucleotides agree with TRBD1. This CDR3 region has 21 residues. Germline V gives CDR1 MNHEY, CDR2 SVGEGT. J lost 0 bases, V lost 0 bases, and 15 bases had no gene match. CDR3 amino acids: CASSYSFDRGVPRYSNQPQHF. The CDR3 DNA reads TGTGCCAGCAGTTACTCCTTCGACAGGGGGGTCCCGCGATATAGCAATCAGCCCCAGCATTTT.

The chain joins TRBV7-2 to TRBJ1-6; maybe TRBD1 (5 bases). V lost 5 bases, J lost 7 bases, and 12 bases lay in between. CDR3 length: 14 amino acids. Germline V CDR1 and CDR2: SGHTA, FQGNSA. CDR3 loop: CASSRDKGNSPLHF. In DNA form, the CDR3 reads TGTGCCAGCAGCCGTGATAAGGGGAATTCACCCCTCCACTTT.

V gene TRBV5-4 combines with J gene TRBJ1-1; 9 bases match TRBD1. With V trimmed by 4 bases and J by 5 bases, 15 bases remained unmatched. This CDR3 contains 17 residues. CDR1 and CDR2 (germline): SGHNT, YYREEE (reference sequence). The CDR3 here is CASSGEQGAGIGTEAFF. CDR3 coding DNA: TGTGCCAGCAGCGGGGAACAGGGGGCAGGTATTGGAACTGAAGCTTTCTTT.

This chain joins TRBV11-2 and TRBJ2-1; 7 nucleotides align to TRBD2. V shed 6 bases and J 4 bases; nucleotides not matched to a gene: 0. The CDR3 length is 12 residues. Germline CDR1 reads SGHAT; CDR2 reads FQNNGV. DNA for the CDR3: TGTGCCAGCAGGCGGGGGTACAATGAGCAGTTCTTC. It codes for CASRRGYNEQFF. Supplemented by reference TRBV11-2 and TRBJ2-1, the full variable domain reads EAGVAQSPRYKIIEKRQSVAFWCNPISGHATLYWYQQILGQGPKLLIQFQNNGVVDDSQLPKDRFSAERLKGVDSTLKIQPAKLEDSAVYLCASRRGYNEQFFGPGTRLTVL.

The chain combines TRBV6-5 with TRBJ1-6; D unclear. The length of the CDR3 is 14 residues. CDR1 and CDR2 (germline): MNHEY, SVGAGI. V was cut by 5 bases and J by 3 bases, with 8 bases left in between. The CDR3: CASSNAGYNSPLHF. The CDR3 nucleotides read TGTGCCAGCAGTAACGCGGGCTATAATTCACCCCTCCACTTT.

This clone was found once. The gene calls are TRBV5-6 and TRBJ1-3; 9 positions match TRBD1. In germline, CDR1 is SGHDT, CDR2 YYEEEE. The V gene end was trimmed by 3 bases and the J gene end by 4 bases; junction bases not matched to a gene: 8. The CDR3 runs 16 residues. The CDR3: CASSSGTGSYGNTIYF. The CDR3 DNA is TGTGCCAGCAGCTCTGGGACAGGGTCGTACGGAAACACCATATATTTT.

The chain carries TRBV5-4 and TRBJ2-5, with a weak D call TRBD1 (6 bases). The germline V gene encodes CDR1 SGHNT and CDR2 YYREEE (reference sequence). The CDR3 is made up of 14 amino acids. V lost 0 bases to trimming and J lost 1 base, with 7 bases between them. CDR3 DNA sequence: TGTGCCAGCAGCTTGGGGACAGCCCAAGAGACCCAGTACTTC. Translation gives CASSLGTAQETQYF.

A remark on this clone: The junction differs from germline at one of its ends, possibly a read error. The chain uses TRBV7-7 and TRBJ2-3, with TRBD2 identical over 14 bases. The CDR3 has 16 residues. Germline lookup yields CDR1 SSHAT and CDR2 FNYEAQ (reference sequence). The CDR3 sequence: CASSLRLAGGTDTQYF. In DNA form, the CDR3 reads TGTGCTAGCAGCTTGAGACTAGCGGGAGGGACAGATACGCAGTATTTT.

The chain links TRBV18 to TRBJ2-1, with no clear D. The CDR3 extends over 15 amino acids. Germline V gene lookup returns CDR1 KGHSH and CDR2 LQKENI. Trimming shortened V by 3 bases and J by 0 bases, and 9 bases separated the two germline ends. In DNA form, the CDR3 reads TGTGCCAGCTCACCCAGGTCCGTCTCCTACAATGAGCAGTTCTTC. Its translation is CASSPRSVSYNEQFF. The whole variable domain, remainder taken from reference TRBV18 and TRBJ2-1, is NAGVMQNPRHLVRRRGQEARLRCSPMKGHSHVYWYRQLPEEGLKFMVYLQKENIIDESGMPKERFSAEFPKEGPSILRIQQVVRGDSAAYFCASSPRSVSYNEQFFGPGTRLTVL.

The J gene is TRBJ2-3, the V gene TRBV4-1; TRBD1 matches at 8 bases. This CDR3 region has 14 residues. The germline V gene encodes CDR1 MGHRA and CDR2 YSYEKL. J lost 4 bases, V lost 5 bases, and 5 bases had no gene match. CDR3 DNA: TGCGCCAGCAGCTCAGGACAGGGAGCAGATACGCAGTATTTT. It translates to CASSSGQGADTQYF.

The gene calls are TRBV19 and TRBJ1-1; no clear D. The CDR3 loop spans 15 amino acids. Trimming cost V 7 bases and J 4 bases, with 19 bases left between them. Looked up from germline, CDR1 is LNHDA and CDR2 is SQIVND (reference sequence). Here the CDR3 DNA reads TGTGCCAGTATTTATGGTGGCGCGGGGTCCACTGAAGCTTTCTTT. As protein: CASIYGGAGSTEAFF.

The rearrangement joins TRBV5-1 to TRBJ2-6; tentative D call: TRBD1 (6 bases). CDR1 SGHRS and CDR2 YFSETQ come from the germline V gene. V shed 4 bases and J shed 0 bases, with 11 bases lying between them. The CDR3 covers 16 residues. DNA for the CDR3: TGCGCCAGCAGCCTTACAGGGAGCTCTGGGGCCAACGTCCTGACTTTC. This translates into CASSLTGSSGANVLTF. Full variable domain (rest looked up from reference TRBV5-1 and TRBJ2-6): KAGVTQTPRYLIKTRGQQVTLSCSPISGHRSVSWYQQTPGQGLQFLFEYFSETQRNKGNFPGRFSGRQFSNSRSEMNVSTLELGDSALYLCASSLTGSSGANVLTFGAGSRLTVL.